Below, 32 T cell receptor beta chains from the same sample are listed, as sequenced in a study of blood T cell repertoires in COVID-19. Data came from immunoSEQ multiplex PCR; TCRdb stores just in-frame clones and leaves some out. The repertoire holds about 320,000 clones, with around 90% as singletons. Sequencing used PBMCs or T cells enriched from blood (not recorded which). These receptors all stem from a man aged 55 to 70 who had recovered from COVID-19.

The V gene is TRBV5-5, the J gene TRBJ1-5; TRBD1 agrees at 7 bases. V shed 5 bases and J 4 bases; nucleotides not matched to a gene: 9. This CDR3 has 15 amino acids. Germline CDR1 reads SGHKS; CDR2 reads YYEKEE (reference sequence). The CDR3 protein is CASSTQGIRNQPQHF. CDR3 nucleotide sequence: TGTGCCAGCAGTACACAGGGGATAAGGAATCAGCCCCAGCATTTT.

The CDR3 nucleotides are TGTGCCAGTAGTACCGGCCACAGTGATCGCACTGAAGCTTTCTTT. Protein: CASSTGHSDRTEAFF. The chain joins TRBV19 to TRBJ1-1; D is unclear. Germline V CDR1 and CDR2: LNHDA, SQIVND (reference sequence). V was pared by 4 bases and J by 4 bases, with 16 bases between. This CDR3 spans 15 amino acids.

Only one count was recorded for this clone. The chain links TRBV9 to TRBJ1-2; D not resolved. Trimming removed 3 bases from V and 5 bases from J, with 8 bases in between. The CDR3 extends over 12 amino acids. Germline V gene lookup returns CDR1 SGDLS and CDR2 YYNGEE. CDR3 in amino acids: CASSAPTYGYTF. The DNA of the CDR3 is TGTGCCAGCAGCGCCCCCACATATGGCTACACCTTC. The variable domain in full, completed from reference TRBV9 and TRBJ1-2, reads DSGVTQTPKHLITATGQRVTLRCSPRSGDLSVYWYQQSLDQGLQFLIQYYNGEERAKGNILERFSAQQFPDLHSELNLSSLELGDSALYFCASSAPTYGYTFGSGTRLTVV.

The J gene is TRBJ2-2, the V gene TRBV10-1; D may be TRBD1 (6 bases). This CDR3 region has 15 residues. V was shortened by 3 bases and J by 4 bases, with 12 bases between the two germline ends. In germline, CDR1 is WNHNN, CDR2 SYGVQD (reference sequence). CDR3 nucleotides: TGCGCCAGCAGTGACCAGGACAGAGGCACCGGGGAGCTGTTTTTT. It is translated as CASSDQDRGTGELFF.

The J gene is TRBJ2-1, the V gene TRBV6-2 or TRBV6-3; 10 nucleotides line up with TRBD2. Germline CDR1 and CDR2: MNHEY and SVGEGT. After removal of 2 bases from V and 0 bases from J, the junction contained 4 bases not matched to a gene. The CDR3 spans 17 residues. The chain's CDR3 is CASSYASGRASYNEQFF. CDR3 DNA sequence: TGTGCCAGCAGTTACGCGAGCGGGAGGGCCTCCTACAATGAGCAGTTCTTC.

The count of this clone is one. J is TRBJ2-1 and V is TRBV6-2 or TRBV6-3; TRBD2 matches at 15 bases. Germline lookup yields CDR1 MNHEY and CDR2 SVGEGT. J was trimmed by 7 bases and V by 6 bases; bases with no gene match: 7. CDR3 length: 16 amino acids. CDR3 residues: CASSRPGLAGGNEQFF. DNA of the CDR3: TGTGCCAGCAGCCGGCCGGGACTAGCGGGAGGTAATGAGCAGTTCTTC.

The chain joins TRBV10-1 to TRBJ2-3; maybe TRBD2 (6 bases). CDR1 and CDR2 (germline): WNHNN, SYGVQD (reference sequence). CDR3 length: 14 amino acids. V was shortened by 7 bases and J by 2 bases, with 13 bases between the two germline ends. This CDR3 is CASTRDSYTDTQYF. For the CDR3, the DNA is TGCGCCAGCACCCGGGACTCCTACACAGATACGCAGTATTTT.

The V call is TRBV5-1, the J call TRBJ2-2; 11 bases match TRBD2. The V gene's germline CDR1 is SGHRS and CDR2 YFSETQ. There are 18 residues in the CDR3. V dropped 0 bases and J dropped 4; count of bases not matched to a gene: 8. The CDR3 DNA reads TGCGCCAGCAGCTTGGGACTAGCGGGAACCACGGGCACCGGGGAGCTGTTTTTT. It translates to CASSLGLAGTTGTGELFF.

The chain recombines TRBV7-2 with TRBJ2-5; 9 bases align to TRBD2. V was clipped by 2 bases and J by 1 base; unmatched bases: 11. This CDR3 comprises 18 residues. Germline loops: CDR1 SGHTA, CDR2 FQGNSA. The CDR3 region is CASSLSGGGGLRQETQYF. The CDR3 nucleotides read TGTGCCAGCAGCTTATCTGGCGGGGGGGGACTGCGCCAAGAGACCCAGTACTTC.

This clone was observed once. The chain joins TRBV5-1 to TRBJ2-3; the D is unclear. Germline lookup yields CDR1 SGHRS and CDR2 YFSETQ. This CDR3 region has 15 residues. V was cut by 4 bases and J by 0 bases, with 12 bases left in between. CDR3 nucleotide sequence: TGCGCCAGCAGCCCTTCCCTACAGAGCACAGATACGCAGTATTTT. Protein product: CASSPSLQSTDTQYF.

V and J are TRBV3-1 (or the pseudogene TRBV3-2) and TRBJ2-7; 12 bases match TRBD2. Trimming at V came to 4 bases and at J to 2 bases, leaving 9 bases not matched to a gene. The CDR3 covers 17 residues. In germline, CDR1 is LGHDT, CDR2 YNNKEL (reference sequence). Here the CDR3 reads CASSLLAGGRPTYEQYF. The DNA for the CDR3 is TGTGCCAGCAGCCTCCTAGCGGGAGGGCGTCCCACCTACGAGCAGTACTTC.

V gene TRBV4-3 combines with J gene TRBJ1-6; D may be TRBD1 (6 bases). The CDR3 totals 15 residues. Trimming stripped 0 bases from V and 9 bases from J, with 12 bases between. CDR1 LGHNA and CDR2 YSLEER come from the germline V gene. The CDR3 region is CASSQDGQGFSPLHF. CDR3 DNA sequence: TGCGCCAGCAGCCAAGATGGCCAGGGGTTTTCACCCCTCCACTTT.

V is TRBV28 and J is TRBJ1-5, with D tentatively TRBD1 (6 bases). Per germline, CDR1 MDHEN and CDR2 SYDVKM. This CDR3 comprises 16 residues. V lost 6 bases and J 3 bases, leaving 18 bases between the germline ends. The CDR3 DNA is TGTGCCAGCAGCCCCGGGGTCAGGGGATACAATCAGCCCCAGCATTTT. It encodes CASSPGVRGYNQPQHF.

The chain has TRBV21-1 and TRBJ2-7; TRBD2 reflects the table's D call only, with no check against the DNA. TRBV21-1 is termed a pseudogene. This CDR3 comprises 20 residues. In DNA, the CDR3 is TGTGCCAGCAGCAAAAGCTATCGTACTAGCGGGAGGCTGAGCTCCTACGAGCAGTACTTC. Encoded protein: CASSKSYRTSGRLSSYEQYF.

The chain combines TRBV27 with TRBJ1-1; the match to TRBD1 covers 7 bases. CDR3 length equals 15 residues. The germline V gene encodes CDR1 MNHEY and CDR2 SMNVEV (reference sequence). Trimming at V came to 6 bases and at J to 1 base, leaving 8 bases not matched to a gene. CDR3 in DNA: TGTGCCAGCAGCCGCGACAGGGTAGGGAACACTGAAGCTTTCTTT. Its translation: CASSRDRVGNTEAFF.

The V call is TRBV24-1, the J call TRBJ1-5; TRBD1 aligns across 9 bases. The junction had 5 bases not matched to a gene; V was cut back by 3 bases and J by 6 bases. CDR1 KGHDR and CDR2 SFDVKD come from the germline V gene. The CDR3 loop spans 15 amino acids. The CDR3 DNA reads as TGTGCCACCAGTGATGGACAGGGGTTGTTTCAGCCCCAGCATTTT. Translating it yields CATSDGQGLFQPQHF.

V and J are TRBV28 and TRBJ2-6, with a tentative D call TRBD1 (6 bases). Germline CDR1 MDHEN, CDR2 SYDVKM. The V and J ends lost 5 bases and 0 bases respectively, with 14 bases between them. The CDR3 consists of 17 residues. This chain's CDR3 is CASSQQGPSSGANVLTF. The CDR3 coding sequence is TGTGCCAGCAGTCAACAGGGACCCTCCTCTGGGGCCAACGTCCTGACTTTC.

V usage is TRBV7-3 and J usage is TRBJ2-2, with 9 bases matching TRBD1. Germline CDR1 and CDR2: SGHTA and FQGTGA. This CDR3 contains 16 residues. With 5 bases clipped from V and 0 bases from J, the junction kept 4 bases outside the gene matches. CDR3 loop: CASSGQGTANTGELFF. The CDR3 DNA follows: TGTGCCAGCAGCGGACAGGGGACAGCGAACACCGGGGAGCTGTTTTTT.

This clone has only a few counts. For the CDR3, the DNA is TGTGCCAGCAGTCGGACACCCAACACTGAAGCTTTCTTT. Translating it yields CASSRTPNTEAFF. The genes are TRBV27 and TRBJ1-1; TRBD1 might be the D (5 bases). Germline-derived CDR1 and CDR2 are MNHEY and SMNVEV (reference sequence). The CDR3 contains 13 residues. V was shortened by 5 bases and J by 2 bases, with 9 bases between the two germline ends.

V is TRBV11-3 and J is TRBJ1-1, with D unclear. V was trimmed by 2 bases and J by 1 base, leaving 5 bases between them. The CDR3 consists of 13 residues. Germline CDR1 SGHNT, CDR2 YENEEA. This CDR3 is CASSLRGNTEAFF. The DNA for the CDR3 is TGTGCCAGCAGCTTACGAGGGAACACTGAAGCTTTCTTT.

The chain couples TRBV2 to TRBJ1-6; D perhaps matches TRBD1 (5 bases). Germline assignment: CDR1 SNHLY and CDR2 FYNNEI. The length of the CDR3 is 13 residues. Trimming left V 6 bases short and J 9 bases short, with 12 bases between. CDR3: CASRSREGSPLHF. In DNA form, the CDR3 reads TGTGCCAGCAGGAGCAGGGAGGGTTCACCCCTCCACTTT.

This clone came up once. The chain employs TRBV30 and TRBJ2-7; 8 positions agree with TRBD1. J was trimmed by 2 bases and V by 2 bases; bases with no gene match: 5. CDR3 length equals 14 residues. Germline-derived CDR1 and CDR2 are GTSNPN and SVGIG (reference sequence). The chain's CDR3 is CAWSSGQVPYEQYF. Here the CDR3 DNA reads TGTGCCTGGAGTTCGGGACAGGTCCCCTACGAGCAGTACTTC.

The chain couples TRBV11-1 to TRBJ1-1, with 7 positions matching TRBD1. Germline values: CDR1 SGHAT, CDR2 FQDESV (reference sequence). J was trimmed by 4 bases and V by 3 bases; bases with no gene match: 5. The CDR3 covers 14 residues. This CDR3 reads CASSLLPGGTEAFF. The CDR3, as DNA: TGTGCCAGCAGCTTGCTGCCAGGGGGCACTGAAGCTTTCTTT.

The chain recombines TRBV19 with TRBJ1-1; D not resolved. V was cut by 3 bases and J by 1 base, with 9 bases left in between. This CDR3 is built from 14 residues. CDR1 LNHDA and CDR2 SQIVND come from the germline V gene (reference sequence). Here the CDR3 reads CASSISSANTEAFF. DNA for the CDR3: TGTGCCAGTAGTATTAGCAGCGCGAACACTGAAGCTTTCTTT.

This sequence joins TRBV25-1 and TRBJ1-1; 9 nucleotides line up with TRBD1. Per germline, CDR1 MGHDK and CDR2 SYGVNS. CDR3 length: 15 amino acids. Trimming removed 2 bases from V and 1 base from J; junction bases left unmatched: 2. In nucleotides, the CDR3 is TGTGCCAGCAGTGAACCGGGACAGGGGAACACTGAAGCTTTCTTT. Translated, it gives CASSEPGQGNTEAFF.

This clone was found once. The chain has TRBV6-5 and TRBJ2-7; tentative D call: TRBD2 (6 bases). With 8 bases removed from V and 4 bases from J, the gap between germline ends came to 12 bases. CDR3 length: 12 amino acids. CDR1 MNHEY and CDR2 SVGAGI come from the germline V gene. This CDR3 reads CASRGTSYEQYF. CDR3 DNA: TGTGCCAGCCGGGGGACTTCTTACGAGCAGTACTTC.

This clone has just a few counts. The DNA for the CDR3 is TGCAGTGCTAGTTCTGGGACAGGGGACCTTAACTATGGCTACACCTTC. It yields the protein CSASSGTGDLNYGYTF. The J gene is TRBJ1-2, the V gene TRBV20-1; 10 nucleotides align to TRBD1. V shed 3 bases and J 1 base; nucleotides not matched to a gene: 8. In germline, CDR1 is DFQATT, CDR2 SNEGSKA (reference sequence). The CDR3 loop spans 16 amino acids.

CDR3 DNA: TGTGCCAGCAGCCAAGATCTGGGGCCGGGTACGAACATTCAGTACTTC. As protein: CASSQDLGPGTNIQYF. The chain joins TRBV4-2 to TRBJ2-4, with a tentative D call TRBD1 (5 bases). Germline loops: CDR1 LGHNA, CDR2 YNFKEQ. The CDR3 length is 16 residues. Between the trimmed V and J ends, which lost 0 bases and 7 bases, there was a span of 16 bases.

This chain joins TRBV18 and TRBJ2-7, with TRBD2 identical over 7 bases. The V and J ends lost 2 bases and 3 bases, in that order; junction bases with no gene match: 7. Germline V gene lookup returns CDR1 KGHSH and CDR2 LQKENI. The CDR3 length is 15 residues. CDR3 DNA sequence: TGTGCCAGCTCACCAGGAACTAGCGAGAACTACGAGCAGTACTTC. The encoded protein is CASSPGTSENYEQYF.

The chain recombines TRBV21-1 with TRBJ1-1. TRBV21-1 is recorded as a pseudogene. The CDR3 length is 12 residues. This CDR3 is CASSKEEGEAFF. Here the CDR3 DNA reads TGTGCCAGCAGCAAAGAAGAGGGTGAAGCTTTCTTT.

This clone was seen a single time. The chain has TRBV7-3 and TRBJ2-1; D is perhaps TRBD1 (6 bases). The length of the CDR3 is 15 residues. V was clipped by 5 bases and J by 5 bases, with 16 bases between them. The V gene's germline CDR1 is SGHTA and CDR2 FQGTGA. The CDR3 loop is CASSPGASRNNEQFF. The CDR3, as DNA: TGTGCCAGCAGCCCAGGGGCAAGCCGAAACAATGAGCAGTTCTTC.

Details on this clone: A single base separates this from a much larger clone, so it may be a read error. V usage is TRBV6-5 and J usage is TRBJ1-5, with D unresolved. The CDR3 spans 13 residues. The germline CDR1 and CDR2 sequences are MNHEY and SVGAGI. The CDR3 here is CASGYYSNQPQHF. CDR3 nucleotides: TGTGCCAGCGGTTATTATAGCAATCAGCCCCAGCATTTT.